The entry that follows covers one T cell receptor beta chain sequence. As processed by the authors: From reference gene primer amplification, estimates of nucleated cell counts were derived. TCRdb's copy holds only in-frame clones and misses some; the assay was immunoSEQ multiplex PCR. For V, J and clone size, that table is used; D and trimming come from the DNA. The top ten hold about 9.3% of the sample, which has about 240,000 clones, about 89% seen once. This sample was included in a study of blood T cell repertoires in COVID-19. At the level of the study: COVID-19 samples, acute and convalescent, were from the United States, Italy and Spain. T cells, B-cell-depleted T cells, or PBMCs provided the cDNA or gDNA that served as material.

Participants' own reports of clinical history determined their cohort assignment. CDR3 length: 14 amino acids. V lost 6 bases and J 11 bases, leaving 22 bases between the germline ends. Germline CDR1 and CDR2: SNHLY and FYNNEI. Sequencing was carried out using PBMCs or T cells enriched from blood (not recorded which). The chain employs TRBV2 and TRBJ1-1; TRBD1 might be the D (5 bases). This TCR was recovered from a middle-aged man who had recovered from COVID-19. The CDR3 spells CASSTDRASRFAFF. The CDR3 DNA is TGTGCCAGCAGCACCGACAGAGCCTCCCGATTCGCTTTCTTT.